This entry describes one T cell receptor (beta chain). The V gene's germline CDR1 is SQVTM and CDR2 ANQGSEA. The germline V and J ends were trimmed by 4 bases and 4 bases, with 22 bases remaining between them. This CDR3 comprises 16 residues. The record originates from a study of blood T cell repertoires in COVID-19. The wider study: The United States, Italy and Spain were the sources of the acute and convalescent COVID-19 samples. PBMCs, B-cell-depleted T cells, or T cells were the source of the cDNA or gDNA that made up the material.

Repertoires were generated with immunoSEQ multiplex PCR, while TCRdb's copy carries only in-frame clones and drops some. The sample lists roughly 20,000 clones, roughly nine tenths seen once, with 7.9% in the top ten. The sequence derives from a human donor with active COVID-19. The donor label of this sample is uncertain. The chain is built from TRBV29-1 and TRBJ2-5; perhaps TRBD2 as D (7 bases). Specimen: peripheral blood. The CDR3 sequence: CSVVPPSGGAGETQYF. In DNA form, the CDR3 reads TGCAGCGTTGTACCCCCGAGTGGGGGGGCGGGAGAGACCCAGTACTTC.